These 10 T cell receptor beta chains came from one sample sequenced in a study of blood T cell repertoires in COVID-19. The assay was immunoSEQ multiplex PCR, and TCRdb's table has in-frame clones only and misses some. The sample carries just over 250,000 clones, approximately 88% recorded once. The sequenced material came from peripheral blood. These receptor sequences come from a woman in her sixties or seventies with COVID-19, enrolled during active disease.

The V call is TRBV11-2, the J call TRBJ2-7; no clear D gene. Germline V lookup: CDR1 SGHAT, CDR2 FQNNGV. V lost 2 bases to trimming and J lost 4 bases, with 6 bases between them. The CDR3 spans 12 residues. The CDR3 nucleotides are TGTGCCAGCAGCTTAAACGGGTACGAGCAGTACTTC. This codes for CASSLNGYEQYF.

V is TRBV30 and J is TRBJ2-2; possibly TRBD1 for D (5 bases). Germline V gene data show CDR1 as GTSNPN and CDR2 as SVGIG (reference sequence). Trimming shortened V by 2 bases and J by 5 bases, and 9 bases separated the two germline ends. This CDR3 contains 13 residues. CDR3 sequence reads: CAWSRQGTGELFF. The CDR3 DNA reads as TGTGCCTGGAGTCGTCAGGGAACCGGGGAGCTGTTTTTT.

The V gene is TRBV27, the J gene TRBJ1-6; TRBD1 is a possible D gene (6 bases). The germline CDR1 and CDR2 sequences are MNHEY and SMNVEV (reference sequence). The CDR3 is made up of 16 amino acids. V was trimmed by 4 bases and J by 4 bases, leaving 14 bases between them. For the CDR3, the DNA is TGTGCCAGCAGTTCTACGACAGGACCATATAATTCACCCCTCCACTTT. It encodes CASSSTTGPYNSPLHF.

This chain uses TRBV21-1 with TRBJ2-3; the DNA was not compared with TRBD2, the D call given in the table. TRBV21-1 is termed a pseudogene. The CDR3 length is 16 residues. The CDR3 coding sequence is TGTGCCATTCCGAACGGGACTAGCCACATTCCAGATACGCAGTATTTT. It codes for CAIPNGTSHIPDTQYF.

The sample holds a few counts of this clone. In DNA, the CDR3 is TGCGCCAGCAGCTTGGACCGGGACAGAGGAAACACCATATATTTT. It specifies CASSLDRDRGNTIYF. The chain carries TRBV5-1 and TRBJ1-3, with 7 bases matching TRBD1. With 0 bases clipped from V and 4 bases from J, the junction kept 4 bases outside the gene matches. This CDR3 region has 15 residues. Germline V gives CDR1 SGHRS, CDR2 YFSETQ.

The chain is built from TRBV19 and TRBJ2-5; 8 bases agree with TRBD2. Trimming at V came to 8 bases and at J to 4 bases, leaving 6 bases not matched to a gene. This CDR3 region has 13 residues. Germline-derived CDR1 and CDR2 are LNHDA and SQIVND (reference sequence). CDR3 in amino acids: CASAGTRGETQYF. As DNA, the CDR3 is TGTGCCAGTGCCGGGACTAGGGGAGAGACCCAGTACTTC.

This chain links TRBV7-2 with TRBJ2-3, with TRBD2 identical over 10 bases. Germline-derived CDR1 and CDR2 are SGHTA and FQGNSA. This CDR3 is 19 amino acids long. V gave up 1 base and J gave up 1 base; unmatched junction bases: 11. CDR3 sequence (DNA): TGTGCCAGCAGCTTAGTACGTAGGTCTAGCGGGAGTCGCACAGATACGCAGTATTTT. It translates to CASSLVRRSSGSRTDTQYF.

V gene TRBV4-1 combines with J gene TRBJ2-7; the D gene is possibly TRBD2 (6 bases). Between the trimmed V and J ends, which lost 1 base and 0 bases, there was a span of 13 bases. Germline CDR1 reads MGHRA; CDR2 reads YSYEKL. The CDR3 extends over 16 amino acids. Here the CDR3 DNA reads TGCGCCAGCAGCCAAGCGGAGGGCGGGTACTCCTACGAGCAGTACTTC. Translation: CASSQAEGGYSYEQYF.

V usage is TRBV6-5 and J usage is TRBJ2-7; D not resolved. The CDR3 length is 13 residues. Germline lookup yields CDR1 MNHEY and CDR2 SVGAGI. Trimming removed 7 bases at V and 4 bases at J, with 14 bases between. CDR3 bases: TGTGCCAGCACCGACCGTCGCGGTTACGAGCAGTACTTC. It is translated as CASTDRRGYEQYF.

The V and J genes are TRBV3-1 (or the pseudogene TRBV3-2) and TRBJ2-5; 12 bases align to TRBD2. Germline V CDR1 and CDR2: LGHDT, YNNKEL (reference sequence). The CDR3 sequence is 16 residues long. Losses at the gene ends were 5 bases for V and 2 bases for J; bases not matched to a gene: 6. The CDR3, as DNA: TGTGCCAGCAGCTTAAGACTAGCGGGAGCACAAGAGACCCAGTACTTC. Translated, it gives CASSLRLAGAQETQYF.